Shown below are 13 T cell receptor beta chains from a single sample sequenced in a study of shared clonotypes between healthy human individuals. TCRdb keeps only in-frame clones here, not all; method: immunoSEQ multiplex PCR. The sample carries roughly 410,000 clones, 96% recorded once. Sequencing input: memory CD8+ T cells sorted from blood. Subset described: CD45RO+ cells pooled with CCR7-negative TemRA cells. Source of these receptors: a man between 25 and 39 years old in good health.

V usage is TRBV28 and J usage is TRBJ1-2; TRBD1 matches at 9 bases. Trimming at V came to 8 bases and at J to 4 bases, leaving 5 bases not matched to a gene. Germline-derived CDR1 and CDR2 are MDHEN and SYDVKM. The CDR3 consists of 13 residues. CDR3 loop: CASLQQGAYGYTF. The CDR3 DNA reads TGTGCCAGCCTTCAACAGGGGGCCTATGGCTACACCTTC.

The chain uses TRBV4-2 and TRBJ2-3, with D unresolved. V shed 1 base and J shed 8 bases, with 10 bases lying between them. Per the germline V gene, CDR1 is LGHNA and CDR2 is YNFKEQ. CDR3 length equals 13 residues. CDR3 sequence: CASSQGVLGTQYF. The CDR3 DNA is TGTGCCAGCAGCCAAGGAGTGTTGGGTACGCAGTATTTT.

The chain's CDR3 is CASSFGTASYEQYF. The DNA for the CDR3 is TGTGCCAGCAGCTTTGGGACGGCCTCCTACGAGCAGTACTTC. The V gene is TRBV11-2, the J gene TRBJ2-7; the D gene could be TRBD1 or TRBD2 (5 bases each). The V end lost 3 bases, the J end lost 0 bases, and 9 bases lay between the germline ends. There are 14 residues in the CDR3. Germline assignment: CDR1 SGHAT and CDR2 FQNNGV.

The chain couples TRBV10-1 to TRBJ1-1, with 8 bases matching TRBD1. The V gene end was trimmed by 6 bases and the J gene end by 3 bases; junction bases not matched to a gene: 3. Germline CDR1 WNHNN, CDR2 SYGVQD (reference sequence). The CDR3 is 13 residues long. This CDR3 reads CASSLTGDTEAFF. The CDR3, as DNA: TGCGCCAGCAGCCTGACAGGGGACACTGAAGCTTTCTTT.

The gene calls are TRBV7-3 and TRBJ2-7; the match to TRBD1 covers 10 bases. The CDR3 is 14 residues long. The J segment lost 5 bases and the V segment lost 3 bases, leaving 4 bases of the junction unmatched. Germline V gives CDR1 SGHTA, CDR2 FQGTGA. CDR3 sequence reads: CASSFGDRGDEQYF. CDR3 in DNA: TGTGCCAGCAGCTTTGGGGACAGGGGCGACGAGCAGTACTTC. The full variable domain, its missing parts supplied by reference TRBV7-3 and TRBJ2-7, is GAGVSQTPSNKVTEKGKYVELRCDPISGHTALYWYRQSLGQGPEFLIYFQGTGAADDSGLPNDRFFAVRPEGSVSTLKIQRTERGDSAVYLCASSFGDRGDEQYFGPGTRLTVT.

The chain is built from TRBV6-1 and TRBJ1-5, with D possibly being TRBD1 (6 bases). The CDR3 is made up of 12 amino acids. V lost 10 bases, J lost 0 bases, and 7 bases lay in between. Germline V lookup: CDR1 MNHNS, CDR2 SASEGT. The CDR3 DNA is TGTGCCAAAGGGGGTAGCAATCAGCCCCAGCATTTT. Protein sequence: CAKGGSNQPQHF.

This chain connects TRBV6-6 to TRBJ2-1; D remains unclear. Germline V lookup: CDR1 MNHNY, CDR2 SVGAGI (reference sequence). The V end was cut by 7 bases, the J end by 10 bases, with 20 bases between. CDR3 length: 14 residues. The CDR3 sequence: CASTAIRARVEQFF. As DNA, the CDR3 is TGTGCCAGCACGGCGATTAGAGCACGGGTCGAGCAGTTCTTC.

J is TRBJ1-1 and V is TRBV19; 9 nucleotides agree with TRBD1. The CDR3 contains 12 residues. Germline CDR1 is LNHDA and CDR2 is SQIVND (reference sequence). V lost 7 bases and J lost 7; bases outside the gene matches: 4. Here the CDR3 reads CASTRTGVEAFF. DNA for the CDR3: TGTGCCAGTACCCGGACAGGGGTTGAAGCTTTCTTT.

The rearrangement uses TRBV25-1 and TRBJ2-7; D is uncertain. With 6 bases removed from V and 2 bases from J, the gap between germline ends came to 8 bases. Germline V gene sequence: CDR1 MGHDK, CDR2 SYGVNS. The length of the CDR3 is 12 residues. CDR3 amino acids: CASRDGPYEQYF. The CDR3 nucleotides read TGTGCCAGCAGAGACGGTCCCTACGAGCAGTACTTC.

Details on this clone: A read error may produce the germline difference seen at one junction end. The chain carries TRBV7-7 and TRBJ2-1, with D possibly being TRBD1 (6 bases). The germline CDR1 and CDR2 sequences are SSHAT and FNYEAQ (reference sequence). The CDR3 covers 13 residues. The CDR3 DNA is TGTGCTAGCAGCTTCCAGGGCAGGGGTGAGCAGTTCTTC. Translation gives CASSFQGRGEQFF.

This clone was detected only once. The chain carries TRBV11-2 and TRBJ1-2, with 10 nucleotides matching TRBD1. Germline assignment: CDR1 SGHAT and CDR2 FQNNGV. The CDR3 totals 15 residues. Losses at the gene ends were 4 bases for V and 5 bases for J; bases not matched to a gene: 7. In DNA, the CDR3 is TGTGCCAGCAGCTCCACGACAGGGGGCGCGTATGGCTACACCTTC. Translated: CASSSTTGGAYGYTF.

The rearrangement links TRBV9 to TRBJ2-3; 8 bases match TRBD1. The ends lost 3 bases at V and 1 base at J; junction bases unmatched: 7. Germline CDR1 SGDLS, CDR2 YYNGEE. This CDR3 has 16 amino acids. CDR3 sequence (DNA): TGTGCCAGCAGCGCCCTACAGGGACAGGGCACAGATACGCAGTATTTT. It is translated as CASSALQGQGTDTQYF.

The chain employs TRBV2 and TRBJ2-6; 7 nucleotides agree with TRBD1. This CDR3 is 15 amino acids long. Germline V gene lookup returns CDR1 SNHLY and CDR2 FYNNEI. V lost 6 bases, J lost 1 base, and 3 bases stayed unmatched. The CDR3 sequence: CASRQGRSGANVLTF. In DNA, the CDR3 is TGTGCCAGCAGACAGGGGCGGTCTGGGGCCAACGTCCTGACTTTC.